This T cell receptor beta chain appears in the sequencing data of a study of T cells in women clearing cervical HPV infection (dated by TCRdb to 2016 to 2018). Study-level background: The cases were some 27 women with histologically confirmed HPV16-related CIN3 or worse, and 2 of these cases were invasive cancers. Controls were more than 20 women whose single incident HPV16 infection cleared within 12 months without precancer or cancer developing. Blood from cases was drawn at the visit where the lesion was first identified, while blood from controls was drawn once the infection was no longer detected. For cases, the median interval between lesion detection and blood sampling was about 150 days, with an interquartile range of roughly 80 to 200 days. Since HLA typing was available for only a few women, HLA type could not be ruled out as a confounder. An exploratory proof-of-principle case-control study, nested within the Guanacaste HPV Natural History Study in Costa Rica, was conducted to compare TCR repertoires across cervical HPV16 outcomes. Cases and controls were matched on age within five years and on year of sample collection. Median age was roughly 32 years in cases versus over 37 in controls, and baseline characteristics did not differ significantly. In the parent cohort, about 10,000 women aged 18 or older were enrolled in Guanacaste, Costa Rica, during about 1992 to 1994 and were followed for roughly seven years. As quality controls, five blinded duplicates were added to each group, bringing the total to approximately 60 samples made up of around 50 participants and some ten replicates.

Results and caveats for the whole study, not just this receptor: T-cell numbers per sample were unknown, so richness differences could reflect varying T-cell content rather than repertoire biology. Cases had lower TRBV6-7 relative abundance than controls (about 0.1% versus 0.15%; Bonferroni P = 0.0008). Whether associations preceded infection or resulted from infection could not be shown with the cross-sectional design, and effector/memory subsets and HPV-specific T cells were not isolated. Cases were distinguished from controls with an estimated AUC of over 0.75 by random forest classifiers combining richness and V gene abundances. TCR repertoire richness was significantly higher in CIN3+ cases than in controls across sequencing depths, while evenness did not differ.

Using the immunoSEQ assay, multiplex PCR amplified TCR beta CDR3 regions from an average of approximately 1.1 ug of genomic DNA per sample. To correct primer bias, the assay used a complete synthetic TCR repertoire to set an amplification baseline. The amplicons were sequenced using the Illumina platform. In the authors' own workflow: Sequence errors were corrected by clustering with frequency ratios and a modified nearest-neighbor algorithm, and the sequences were then analyzed in the immunoSEQ Analyzer using IMGT gene definitions. At each rarefaction depth, TCR richness and evenness were averaged across 20 rarefaction repeats, and any sample with fewer sequences than the depth was left out. Relative abundances of V, D and J genes were compared between groups using Wilcoxon rank sum tests, with FDR correction applied. In the blinded duplicates, the intraclass correlation was 95.6% for TCR richness and averaged about 80% across 66 gene segments. TCRdb took over this immuneACCESS table, retaining in-frame rearrangements with V and J assigned. Such tables are incomplete; in checked studies, under half of the missing clones stem from an unresolved V gene, and the remainder is unexplained. V, J and clone size are those of that table, while D and trimming were read from the DNA. The table of this sample itemizes fewer than 30,000 clones. The ten top clones hold 6.6% of the sample.

A remark on this clone: The antigen this receptor binds is unknown. The read finishes 3 residues shy of the CDR3 end, and the germline J gene is used to complete it.

V is pruned by 4 bases and J by 2 bases, leaving 8 bases of the junction without a gene match. The CDR3 runs 16 amino acids, cysteine and phenylalanine included. The 39 bases shown cover part of the CDR3, and their frame starts at base 1. From a lookup of the germline V gene, CDR1 and CDR2 are SGHDN and FVKESK. Every participant had a single incident cervical HPV16 infection, and women with prevalent HPV16 infections were excluded. Cervical HPV DNA was detected with MY09/MY11 PCR, and genotyping was done by dot-blot hybridization. About 15 mL of heparinized blood were centrifuged, and the buffy coat was aliquoted, frozen at -30°C, then stored at -80°C. QIAGEN kits were used to extract genomic DNA from the buffy coat specimens.

Rearrangement joined TRBV14 to TRBJ2-1; 7 bases in the middle match TRBD2. The specimen sequenced was blood buffy coat. The receptor's source is a woman aged 18-69 years with a cervical HPV16 infection that either progressed to CIN3+ or cleared (not recorded which). Incomplete CDR3 DNA: TGTGCCAGCAGCCCGATGGGGGGGAGTGCCTACAATGAG. It specifies CASSPMGGSAYNE. The entire CDR3 is CASSPMGGSAYNEQFF.